This T cell receptor beta chain is from a study of CD8 T cells in Susac syndrome (dated by TCRdb to about 2019). About the investigation overall: The study used repertoire sequencing to test whether antigen drove CD8+ T cell activation and differentiation in Susac syndrome. Findings and caveats that apply to the study as a whole: The number of individuals in the TCR sequencing and HLA analysis was recognized as being relatively small.

Peripheral blood CD8+ and CD4+ T cells from healthy donors, Susac syndrome patients and multiple sclerosis patients were profiled by high-throughput TCR beta sequencing. The multiple sclerosis controls were treatment-naive patients who had stable or active relapsing-remitting disease and met the revised McDonald criteria. CD8+ TEMRA cells were enriched by FACS, while bulk CD8+ and CD4+ T cells were purified by magnetic negative isolation. Blood was collected in EDTA tubes and processed within 24 hours, with PBMCs isolated through density gradient centrifugation. PBMCs intended for TCR sequencing were cryopreserved in liquid nitrogen and thawed later in a water bath at 37 degrees C. The sorted or isolated CD4+, CD8+ and CD8+ TEMRA cells reached a purity of at least 90%. CDR1 LNHDA and CDR2 SQIVND are derived from the germline V gene (reference sequence). The CDR3 has 16 amino acids, counting the end cysteine and phenylalanine. Of the read, only the CDR3 DNA is kept; its 48 bases are in frame from base 1. Ends trimmed: V by 6 bases, J by 5 bases; bases unmatched to a gene: 11.

Of note for this clonotype: Its antigen is not yet known. No base-level quality is on record; no much larger clone is a single base apart.

RNA was extracted using the RNeasy kit, and roughly 0.5 to 1 microgram was reverse transcribed with random hexamers. The immunoSEQ multiplex PCR assay, covering 54 Vbeta and 13 Jbeta segments, was used to amplify TCR beta CDR3 regions. Bias from PCR amplification was corrected by using a synthetic template baseline for primer optimization and for computational correction. For the original study's pipeline: Reads were annotated to V, D and J genes according to IMGT and were analyzed with immunoSEQ Analyzer, with only productive sequences retained. Clonality was calculated as one minus the Shannon entropy normalized by log2 of the number of productive unique sequences. For each patient and control, public and private clones were evaluated within the 100 most prevalent clones. Susac-specific clones were defined as absent from healthy and MS cohorts, around 970 published viral clones and other ImmuneACCESS disease sequences. TCRdb cleaned the public reads at Q25 with fastp, built clones with MiXCR and kept in-frame beta chains. Here each entry gathers all rows of one CDR3 protein and keeps the most common genes and DNA. Clone size and V and J calls follow TCRdb, not the original study. The sample data list approximately 170,000 distinct CDR3 sequences, and roughly 95% of these were observed just once. Together, the top ten hold about 0.089% of the sample.

The chain uses TRBV19 and TRBJ2-4; TRBD1 aligns with 9 central bases. Sequenced: CD4+ T cells from PBMCs. The TCR comes from a human donor with multiple sclerosis. The DNA reads TGTGCCAGTAGCTGGATAACACGGGACAGGGAAAACATTCAGTACTTC. Its coded protein is CASSWITRDRENIQYF.